This T cell receptor beta chain was sequenced during a study of blood T cells in healthy people across ages. Germline V gene data show CDR1 as SGHRS and CDR2 as YFSETQ. The CDR3 extends over 14 amino acids. The germline V and J ends were trimmed by 1 base and 6 bases, with 13 bases remaining between them. Those donating, healthy Caucasian individuals from Russia, were aged roughly 6 to 100. A sample-barcoded 5' primer and a J-beta primer mix were used in a second PCR of roughly 7 to 12 cycles. MiXCR was run by TCRdb on the 5' RACE reads, yielding one entry per CDR3 protein. The data contain roughly 1,300,000 distinct CDR3 sequences, around 59% of them seen just once; the ten biggest clones take up over 6.5%.

This clonotype originated in a man aged 18 to 29 in good health. Sequencing input: blood. The rearrangement joins TRBV5-1 to TRBJ1-2; TRBD1 might be the D (5 bases). For the CDR3, the DNA is TGCGCCAGCAGCTTGTTCGACCCGGGGGATGGCTACACCTTC. Its translation is CASSLFDPGDGYTF.